Listed here are 14 T cell receptor beta chains from one sample, sequenced in a study of cytomegalovirus exposure and HLA in healthy donors. The PCR had 60 Vbeta and 13 Jbeta primers. Generated by immunoSEQ multiplex PCR, the TCRdb table keeps only in-frame clones and is missing some. The sample lists 25,000 to 40,000 clones, 65% to 75% occurring once. Sequencing was performed on PBMCs. Every receptor here comes from a man between 50 and 59 years old in good health and CMV-seropositive.

This rearrangement joins TRBV28 to TRBJ2-7; tentative D call: TRBD2 (5 bases). Germline assignment: CDR1 MDHEN and CDR2 SYDVKM. Between the trimmed V and J ends, which lost 4 bases and 4 bases, there was a span of 17 bases. This CDR3 contains 15 residues. The CDR3 loop is CASSSPIGRGYEQYF. CDR3 DNA sequence: TGTGCCAGCAGTTCCCCAATTGGTCGGGGATACGAGCAGTACTTC.

The rearrangement uses TRBV19 and TRBJ2-7; the match to TRBD1 covers 9 bases. The CDR3 spans 14 residues. V gave up 5 bases and J gave up 2 bases; unmatched junction bases: 4. CDR1 is LNHDA and CDR2 is SQIVND in the germline V gene (reference sequence). CDR3 in DNA: TGTGCCAGTAGTGTTGGGACAGGGCCCTACGAGCAGTACTTC. Its protein is CASSVGTGPYEQYF.

This chain links TRBV30 with TRBJ2-5, with 12 bases lining up with TRBD2. This CDR3 region has 14 residues. The J segment lost 4 bases and the V segment lost 2 bases, leaving 2 bases of the junction unmatched. Germline CDR1 is GTSNPN and CDR2 is SVGIG (reference sequence). The CDR3 protein is CAWSQLAGGETQYF. The CDR3 DNA is TGTGCCTGGAGTCAACTAGCGGGAGGAGAGACCCAGTACTTC.

This rearrangement joins TRBV7-6 to TRBJ1-6; D possibly corresponds to TRBD1 (6 bases). Trimming removed 5 bases from V and 7 bases from J, with 15 bases in between. CDR1 and CDR2 from the germline V gene are SGHVS and FNYEAQ. This CDR3 is built from 15 residues. The CDR3 nucleotides are TGTGCCAGCAGCCGAATCATACAGGGAAATTCACCCCTCCACTTT. Its protein product is CASSRIIQGNSPLHF.

The rearrangement joins TRBV30 to TRBJ2-3, with D maybe TRBD1 (6 bases). The germline gives CDR1 GTSNPN, CDR2 SVGIG (reference sequence). V lost 8 bases to trimming and J lost 2 bases, with 14 bases between them. The CDR3 is 13 residues long. CDR3 sequence (DNA): TGTGCCCCGACAGGAGAGACCACAGATACGCAGTATTTT. Its protein is CAPTGETTDTQYF.

This rearrangement joins TRBV5-1 to TRBJ2-1; maybe TRBD2 (5 bases). The CDR3 has 15 residues. V shed 4 bases and J shed 0 bases, with 11 bases lying between them. The germline V gene has CDR1 SGHRS and CDR2 YFSETQ. The chain's CDR3 is CASSGDRGSYNEQFF. CDR3 nucleotide sequence: TGCGCCAGCAGCGGGGATCGGGGCTCCTACAATGAGCAGTTCTTC.

This clone was seen a handful of times. The CDR3 protein is CASRPGQGHEQYF. In DNA form, the CDR3 reads TGTGCCAGCAGGCCCGGACAGGGCCACGAGCAGTACTTC. The chain couples TRBV6-5 to TRBJ2-7, with 8 nucleotides matching TRBD1. Trimming removed 6 bases from V and 5 bases from J; junction bases left unmatched: 6. The CDR3 length is 13 residues. Germline CDR1 MNHEY, CDR2 SVGAGI.

In this sample, this clone turned up a few times. V and J are TRBV6-6 and TRBJ1-2; 7 bases are a match to TRBD1. Germline CDR1 is MNHNY and CDR2 is SVGAGI (reference sequence). V shed 5 bases and J 8 bases; nucleotides not matched to a gene: 8. This CDR3 is built from 13 residues. CDR3 in DNA: TGTGCCAGCAGTCAACAGGGGTCTTACGGCTACACCTTC. Translation: CASSQQGSYGYTF.

This chain links TRBV29-1 with TRBJ2-7, with TRBD1 as a possible D gene (6 bases). Germline CDR1 is SQVTM and CDR2 is ANQGSEA. Deletions cut 4 bases from V and 4 bases from J, with 11 bases between. The CDR3 has 12 amino acids. The CDR3 sequence: CSVGGGLYEQYF. The CDR3 DNA reads TGCAGCGTTGGAGGGGGTTTGTACGAGCAGTACTTC.

The chain combines TRBV30 with TRBJ2-7; possible D gene TRBD1, 5 bases. V was clipped by 0 bases and J by 3 bases, with 12 bases between them. This CDR3 comprises 14 residues. Looked up from germline, CDR1 is GTSNPN and CDR2 is SVGIG (reference sequence). The CDR3 loop reads CAWSVTGIDYEQYF. Written as DNA, the CDR3 is TGTGCCTGGAGTGTAACAGGCATCGACTACGAGCAGTACTTC.

The chain employs TRBV10-2 and TRBJ2-7; 13 nucleotides line up with TRBD2. The CDR3 spans 14 residues. The ends lost 7 bases at V and 4 bases at J; junction bases unmatched: 4. Germline CDR1 and CDR2: WSHSY and SAAADI. CDR3 DNA sequence: TGCGCCAGCACCCGACTAGCGGGGGGATACGAGCAGTACTTC. The encoded protein is CASTRLAGGYEQYF.

This clone was observed a handful of times. The gene calls are TRBV2 and TRBJ2-5; tentative D call: TRBD1 (5 bases). The length of the CDR3 is 15 residues. V shed 4 bases and J shed 5 bases, with 17 bases lying between them. The germline V gene encodes CDR1 SNHLY and CDR2 FYNNEI. CDR3 sequence: CASSVQGGESETQYF. The CDR3 DNA follows: TGTGCCAGCAGTGTCCAGGGTGGAGAATCGGAGACCCAGTACTTC. The whole variable domain, remainder taken from reference TRBV2 and TRBJ2-5, is EPEVTQTPSHQVTQMGQEVILRCVPISNHLYFYWYRQILGQKVEFLVSFYNNEISEKSEIFDDQFSVERPDGSNFTLKIRSTKLEDSAMYFCASSVQGGESETQYFGPGTRLLVL.

The chain is built from TRBV28 and TRBJ1-6; no firm D call. This CDR3 comprises 14 residues. Trimming pared 6 bases from V and 4 bases from J, leaving 10 bases between. The germline V gene has CDR1 MDHEN and CDR2 SYDVKM. The CDR3 coding sequence is TGTGCCAGCAGCCGCCCACGGTATAATTCACCCCTCCACTTT. Amino acid sequence: CASSRPRYNSPLHF.

This clone was observed a few times. The V and J genes are TRBV6-1 and TRBJ1-2; D unresolved. V lost 6 bases and J lost 7, with 12 bases in between. This CDR3 is built from 12 residues. CDR1 and CDR2 from the germline V gene are MNHNS and SASEGT. The CDR3 region has the DNA TGTGCCAGCAGCGCCCGGGAAGGTGGCTACACCTTC. This encodes CASSAREGGYTF.